The 10 T cell receptor beta chains given below trace back to one sample, sequenced in a study of blood T cell repertoires in COVID-19. The method was immunoSEQ multiplex PCR; TCRdb's version includes in-frame clones alone and lacks a portion of them. The table shows about 230,000 clones, with approximately 90% occurring only once. Sequenced: PBMCs or T cells enriched from blood (not recorded which). Receptors were obtained from a woman aged 40 to 55 with acute COVID-19.

The genes are TRBV5-1 and TRBJ2-3; D is perhaps TRBD1 (5 bases). Germline lookup yields CDR1 SGHRS and CDR2 YFSETQ. The CDR3 length is 14 residues. Trimming took off 10 bases at V and 2 bases at J, with 17 bases between the two ends. The CDR3, as DNA: TGCGCCCCCTTGAAAGGGGCGATCACAGATACGCAGTATTTT. Protein: CAPLKGAITDTQYF.

This chain joins TRBV4-1 and TRBJ2-1; maybe TRBD1 (6 bases). Deletions cut 4 bases from V and 5 bases from J, with 12 bases between. Per germline, CDR1 MGHRA and CDR2 YSYEKL. There are 14 residues in the CDR3. The CDR3 coding sequence is TGCGCCAGCAGCCGGGACAACTTAAACAATGAGCAGTTCTTC. It translates to CASSRDNLNNEQFF.

This clone has a handful of counts. Compared with germline, one end of the junction differs, possibly owing to a read error. This sequence joins TRBV3-1 (or the pseudogene TRBV3-2) and TRBJ2-4, with 8 bases identical to TRBD2. Germline loops: CDR1 LGHDT, CDR2 YNNKEL (reference sequence). CDR3 length: 12 amino acids. CDR3 loop: CASSQEEAGVHF. For the CDR3, the DNA is TGTGCCAGCAGCCAGGAAGAAGCGGGAGTGCACTTC.

The V call is TRBV13, the J call TRBJ2-6, with 7 bases matching TRBD1. J gave up 0 bases and V 5 bases, and 4 bases lay outside the gene matches. The length of the CDR3 is 16 residues. The germline V gene has CDR1 PRHDT and CDR2 FYEKMQ (reference sequence). CDR3 loop: CASSPDRASGANVLTF. The CDR3, as DNA: TGTGCCAGCAGCCCCGACAGGGCCTCTGGGGCCAACGTCCTGACTTTC.

The rearrangement links TRBV11-2 to TRBJ1-4; 10 bases map to TRBD1. The CDR3 totals 15 residues. Per germline, CDR1 SGHAT and CDR2 FQNNGV. V lost 4 bases, J lost 6 bases, and 5 bases stayed unmatched. CDR3 region: CASSSTGGGYEKLFF. Here the CDR3 DNA reads TGTGCCAGCAGCTCGACAGGGGGCGGTTATGAAAAACTGTTTTTT. The whole variable domain, remainder taken from reference TRBV11-2 and TRBJ1-4, is EAGVAQSPRYKIIEKRQSVAFWCNPISGHATLYWYQQILGQGPKLLIQFQNNGVVDDSQLPKDRFSAERLKGVDSTLKIQPAKLEDSAVYLCASSSTGGGYEKLFFGSGTQLSVL.

CDR3 nucleotides: TGTGCCAGCGGATCCGGCGGCGGCTCCTATGGCTACACCTTC. The encoded protein is CASGSGGGSYGYTF. V and J are TRBV7-9 and TRBJ1-2; D not certain. This CDR3 has 14 residues. The germline V gene encodes CDR1 SEHNR and CDR2 FQNEAQ (reference sequence). With 8 bases removed from V and 4 bases from J, the gap between germline ends came to 17 bases.

The chain recombines TRBV9 with TRBJ2-6; the D is unclear. The germline V gene encodes CDR1 SGDLS and CDR2 YYNGEE. Between the trimmed V and J ends, which lost 2 bases and 0 bases, there was a span of 6 bases. There are 15 residues in the CDR3. The CDR3 loop is CASSVSISGANVLTF. The CDR3 DNA is TGTGCCAGCAGCGTCAGTATCTCTGGGGCCAACGTCCTGACTTTC.

The V call is TRBV10-3, the J call TRBJ1-3, with D tentatively TRBD1 (6 bases). The germline V gene has CDR1 ENHRY and CDR2 SYGVKD. The CDR3 sequence is 17 residues long. Trimming removed 5 bases at V and 0 bases at J, with 17 bases between. The CDR3, as DNA: TGTGCCATCAGTCCCCCGGGAGGGGGGTTCTCTGGAAACACCATATATTTT. Encoded protein: CAISPPGGGFSGNTIYF.

The chain couples TRBV18 to TRBJ1-3; tentative D call: TRBD1 (6 bases). V was clipped by 6 bases and J by 8 bases, with 14 bases between them. The CDR3 totals 13 residues. Germline CDR1 KGHSH, CDR2 LQKENI. CDR3: CASSTDSSDTIYF. The CDR3 DNA reads TGTGCCAGCTCCACGGACAGCTCGGACACCATATATTTT.

CDR3 region: CASSYPDRLMNTEAFF. For the CDR3, the DNA is TGTGCCAGCAGTTACCCGGACAGACTCATGAACACTGAAGCTTTCTTT. The chain couples TRBV6-5 to TRBJ1-1, with D possibly matching TRBD1 (6 bases). The CDR3 totals 16 residues. Looked up from germline, CDR1 is MNHEY and CDR2 is SVGAGI. V lost 2 bases to trimming and J lost 0 bases, with 13 bases between them.